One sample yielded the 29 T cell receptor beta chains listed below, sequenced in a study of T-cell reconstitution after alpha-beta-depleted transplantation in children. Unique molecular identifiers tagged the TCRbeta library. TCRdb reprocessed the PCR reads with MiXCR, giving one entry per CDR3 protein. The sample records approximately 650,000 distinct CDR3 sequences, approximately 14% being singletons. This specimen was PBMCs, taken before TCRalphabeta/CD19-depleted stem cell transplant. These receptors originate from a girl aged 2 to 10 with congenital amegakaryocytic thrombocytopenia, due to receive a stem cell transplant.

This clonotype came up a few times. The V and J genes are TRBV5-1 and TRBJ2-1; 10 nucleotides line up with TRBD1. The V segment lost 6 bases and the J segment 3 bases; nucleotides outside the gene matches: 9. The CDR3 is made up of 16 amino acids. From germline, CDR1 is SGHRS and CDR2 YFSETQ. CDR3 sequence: CASTPPGTGVYNEQFF. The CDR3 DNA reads TGCGCCAGCACTCCCCCAGGGACAGGGGTCTACAATGAGCAGTTCTTC.

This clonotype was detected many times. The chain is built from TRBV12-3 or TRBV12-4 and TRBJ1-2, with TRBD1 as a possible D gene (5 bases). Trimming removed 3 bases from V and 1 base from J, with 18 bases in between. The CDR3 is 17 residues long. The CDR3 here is CASSFVRAFTGNYGYTF. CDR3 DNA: TGTGCCAGCAGTTTCGTCAGGGCCTTTACCGGTAACTATGGCTACACCTTC.

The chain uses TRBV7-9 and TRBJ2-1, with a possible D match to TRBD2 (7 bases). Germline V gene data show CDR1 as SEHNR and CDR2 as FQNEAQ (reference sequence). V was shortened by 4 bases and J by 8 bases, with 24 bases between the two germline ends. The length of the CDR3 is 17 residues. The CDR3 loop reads CASSSLGGAKAHDEQFF. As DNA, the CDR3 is TGTGCCAGCAGCTCACTGGGGGGGGCAAAAGCCCACGATGAGCAGTTCTTC.

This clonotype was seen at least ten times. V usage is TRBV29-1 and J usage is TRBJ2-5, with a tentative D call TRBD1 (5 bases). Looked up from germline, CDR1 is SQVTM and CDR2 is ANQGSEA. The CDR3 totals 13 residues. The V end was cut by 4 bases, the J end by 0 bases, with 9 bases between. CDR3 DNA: TGCAGCGTTGTTCAGGGCAACCAAGAGACCCAGTACTTC. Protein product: CSVVQGNQETQYF. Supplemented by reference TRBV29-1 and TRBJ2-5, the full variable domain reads SAVISQKPSRDICQRGTSLTIQCQVDSQVTMMFWYRQQPGQSLTLIATANQGSEATYESGFVIDKFPISRPNLTFSTLTVSNMSPEDSSIYLCSVVQGNQETQYFGPGTRLLVL.

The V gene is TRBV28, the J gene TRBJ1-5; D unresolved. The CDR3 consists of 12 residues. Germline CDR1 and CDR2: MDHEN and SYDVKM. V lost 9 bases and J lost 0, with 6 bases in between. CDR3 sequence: CASKNSNQPQHF. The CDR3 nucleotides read TGTGCCAGTAAAAATAGCAATCAGCCCCAGCATTTT.

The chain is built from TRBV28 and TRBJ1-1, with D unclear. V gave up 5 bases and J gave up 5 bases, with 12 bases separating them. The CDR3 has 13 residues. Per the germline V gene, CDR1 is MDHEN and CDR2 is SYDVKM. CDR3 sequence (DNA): TGTGCCAGCAGTCCACACAAACGGACTGAAGCTTTCTTT. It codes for CASSPHKRTEAFF.

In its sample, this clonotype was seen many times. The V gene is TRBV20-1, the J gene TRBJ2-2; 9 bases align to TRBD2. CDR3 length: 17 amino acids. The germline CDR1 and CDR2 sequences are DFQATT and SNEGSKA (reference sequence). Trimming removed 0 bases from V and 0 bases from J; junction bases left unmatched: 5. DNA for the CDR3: TGCAGTGCTAGAGATTCCATAGCGGGAGCGAACACCGGGGAGCTGTTTTTT. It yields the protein CSARDSIAGANTGELFF.

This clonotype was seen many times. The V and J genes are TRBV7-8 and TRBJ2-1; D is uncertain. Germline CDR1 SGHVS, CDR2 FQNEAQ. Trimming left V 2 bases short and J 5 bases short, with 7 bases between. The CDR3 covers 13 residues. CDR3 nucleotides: TGTGCCAGCAGCTTACTCCGAAACAATGAGCAGTTCTTC. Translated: CASSLLRNNEQFF.

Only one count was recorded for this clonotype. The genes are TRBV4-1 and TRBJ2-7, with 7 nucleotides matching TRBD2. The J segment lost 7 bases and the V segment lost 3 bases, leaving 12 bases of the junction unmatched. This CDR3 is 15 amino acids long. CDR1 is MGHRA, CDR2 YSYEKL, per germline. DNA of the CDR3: TGCGCCAGCAGCCAGGAGACTAGCAGGTGGTATGAGCAGTACTTC. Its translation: CASSQETSRWYEQYF.

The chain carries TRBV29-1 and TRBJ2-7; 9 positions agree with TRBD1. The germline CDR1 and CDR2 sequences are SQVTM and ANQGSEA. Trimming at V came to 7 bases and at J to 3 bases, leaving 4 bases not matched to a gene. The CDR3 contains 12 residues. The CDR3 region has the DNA TGCAGCGGAACGACAGGGGGCTACGAGCAGTACTTC. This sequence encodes CSGTTGGYEQYF.

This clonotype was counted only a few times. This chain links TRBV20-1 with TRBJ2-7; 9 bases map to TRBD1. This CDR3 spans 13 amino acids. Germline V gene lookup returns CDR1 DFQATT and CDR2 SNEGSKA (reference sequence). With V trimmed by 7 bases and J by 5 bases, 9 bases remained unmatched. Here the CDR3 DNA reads TGCAGTGGTGGGACAGGGCTTTACGACGAGCAGTACTTC. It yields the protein CSGGTGLYDEQYF.

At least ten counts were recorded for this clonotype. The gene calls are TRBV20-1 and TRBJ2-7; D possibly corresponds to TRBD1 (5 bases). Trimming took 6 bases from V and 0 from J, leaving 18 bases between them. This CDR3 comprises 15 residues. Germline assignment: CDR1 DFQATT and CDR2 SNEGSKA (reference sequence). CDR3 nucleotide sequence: TGCAGTGCCAGCGACCCCAGACAGAGCTCCTACGAGCAGTACTTC. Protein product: CSASDPRQSSYEQYF.

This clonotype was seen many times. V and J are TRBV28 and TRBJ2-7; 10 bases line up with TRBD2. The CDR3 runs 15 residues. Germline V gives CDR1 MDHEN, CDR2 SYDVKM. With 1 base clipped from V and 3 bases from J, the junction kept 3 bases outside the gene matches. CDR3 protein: CASSLSRTSGYEQYF. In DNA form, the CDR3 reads TGTGCCAGCAGTTTATCCCGGACTAGCGGCTACGAGCAGTACTTC.

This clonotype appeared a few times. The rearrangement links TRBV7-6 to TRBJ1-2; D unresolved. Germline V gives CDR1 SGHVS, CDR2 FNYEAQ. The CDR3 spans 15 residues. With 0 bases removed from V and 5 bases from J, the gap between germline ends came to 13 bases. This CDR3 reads CASSLARDSSYGYTF. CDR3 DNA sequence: TGTGCCAGCAGCTTAGCGAGGGATTCCTCGTATGGCTACACCTTC.

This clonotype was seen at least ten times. This CDR3 reads CASSLWFVYGEQYF. In DNA form, the CDR3 reads TGTGCCAGCAGCTTATGGTTTGTCTACGGGGAGCAGTACTTC. This sequence joins TRBV11-2 and TRBJ2-7; D unclear. CDR3 length equals 14 residues. V lost 2 bases and J 7 bases, leaving 15 bases between the germline ends. CDR1 SGHAT and CDR2 FQNNGV come from the germline V gene.

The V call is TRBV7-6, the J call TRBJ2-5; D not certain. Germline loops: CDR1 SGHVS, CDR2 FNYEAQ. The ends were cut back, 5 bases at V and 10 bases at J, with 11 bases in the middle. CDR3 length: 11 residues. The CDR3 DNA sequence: TGTGCCAGCAGCCCCTCGAAGATCCAGTACTTC. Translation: CASSPSKIQYF.

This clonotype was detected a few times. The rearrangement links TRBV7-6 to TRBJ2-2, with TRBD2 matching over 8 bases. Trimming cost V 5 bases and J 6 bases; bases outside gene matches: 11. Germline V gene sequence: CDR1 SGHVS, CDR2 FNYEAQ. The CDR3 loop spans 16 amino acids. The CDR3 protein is CASSLLADGGPGELFF. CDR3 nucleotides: TGTGCCAGCAGCCTACTAGCGGACGGAGGCCCCGGGGAGCTGTTTTTT.

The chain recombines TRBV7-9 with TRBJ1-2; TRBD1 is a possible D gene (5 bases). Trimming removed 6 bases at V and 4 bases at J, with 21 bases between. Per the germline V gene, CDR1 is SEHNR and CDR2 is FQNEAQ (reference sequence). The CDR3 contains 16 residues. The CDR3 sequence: CASSLPGVSSIYGYTF. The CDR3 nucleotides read TGTGCCAGCAGTCTCCCGGGGGTTTCCTCTATCTATGGCTACACCTTC. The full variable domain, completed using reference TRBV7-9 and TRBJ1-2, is DTGVSQNPRHKITKRGQNVTFRCDPISEHNRLYWYRQTLGQGPEFLTYFQNEAQLEKSRLLSDRFSAERPKGSFSTLEIQRTEQGDSAMYLCASSLPGVSSIYGYTFGSGTRLTVV.

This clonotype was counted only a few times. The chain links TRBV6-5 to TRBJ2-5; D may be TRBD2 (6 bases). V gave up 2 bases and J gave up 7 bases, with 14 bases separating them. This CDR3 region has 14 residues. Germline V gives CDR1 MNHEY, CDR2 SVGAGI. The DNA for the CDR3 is TGTGCCAGCAGTTACGGCGGGGTTAGCGGGACCCAGTACTTC. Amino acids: CASSYGGVSGTQYF.

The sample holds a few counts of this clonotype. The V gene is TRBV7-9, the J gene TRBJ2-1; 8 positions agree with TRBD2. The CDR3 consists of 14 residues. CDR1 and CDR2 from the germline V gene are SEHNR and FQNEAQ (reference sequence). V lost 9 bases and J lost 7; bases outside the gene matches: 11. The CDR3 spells CASQSGGVSNEQFF. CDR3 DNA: TGTGCCAGTCAAAGCGGGGGAGTTTCGAATGAGCAGTTCTTC. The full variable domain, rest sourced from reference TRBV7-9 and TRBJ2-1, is DTGVSQNPRHKITKRGQNVTFRCDPISEHNRLYWYRQTLGQGPEFLTYFQNEAQLEKSRLLSDRFSAERPKGSFSTLEIQRTEQGDSAMYLCASQSGGVSNEQFFGPGTRLTVL.

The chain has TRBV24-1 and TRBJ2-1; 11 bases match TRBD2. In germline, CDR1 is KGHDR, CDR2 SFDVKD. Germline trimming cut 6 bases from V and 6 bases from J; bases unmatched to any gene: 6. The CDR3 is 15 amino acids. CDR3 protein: CATSPTSGTPNEQFF. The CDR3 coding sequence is TGTGCCACCAGTCCGACTAGCGGGACACCCAATGAGCAGTTCTTC.

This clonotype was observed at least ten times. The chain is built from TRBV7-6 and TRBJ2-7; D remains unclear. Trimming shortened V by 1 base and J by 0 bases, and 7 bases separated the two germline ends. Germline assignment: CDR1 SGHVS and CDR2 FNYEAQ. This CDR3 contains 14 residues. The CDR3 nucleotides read TGTGCCAGCAGCTTAGACAGCCCCTCCTACGAGCAGTACTTC. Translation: CASSLDSPSYEQYF.

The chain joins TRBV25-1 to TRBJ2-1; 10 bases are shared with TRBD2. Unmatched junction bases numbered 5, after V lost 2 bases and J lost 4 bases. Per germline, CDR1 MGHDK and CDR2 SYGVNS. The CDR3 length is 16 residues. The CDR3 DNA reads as TGTGCCAGCAGTGAACCTAGCGGGAGAGGTTACAATGAGCAGTTCTTC. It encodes CASSEPSGRGYNEQFF.

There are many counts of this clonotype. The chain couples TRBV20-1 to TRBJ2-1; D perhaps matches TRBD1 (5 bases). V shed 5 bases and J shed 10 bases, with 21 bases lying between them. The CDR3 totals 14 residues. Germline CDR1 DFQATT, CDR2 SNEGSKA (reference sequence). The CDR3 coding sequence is TGCAGTGCTCCCTCGACGCACCAGGGTAACGAGCAGTTCTTC. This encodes CSAPSTHQGNEQFF.

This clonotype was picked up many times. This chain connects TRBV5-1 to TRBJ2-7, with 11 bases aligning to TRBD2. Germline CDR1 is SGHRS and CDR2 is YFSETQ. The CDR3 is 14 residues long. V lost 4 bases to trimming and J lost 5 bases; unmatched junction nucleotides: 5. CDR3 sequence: CASSGQLAGDEQYF. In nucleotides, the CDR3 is TGCGCCAGCAGCGGCCAACTAGCGGGAGACGAGCAGTACTTC.

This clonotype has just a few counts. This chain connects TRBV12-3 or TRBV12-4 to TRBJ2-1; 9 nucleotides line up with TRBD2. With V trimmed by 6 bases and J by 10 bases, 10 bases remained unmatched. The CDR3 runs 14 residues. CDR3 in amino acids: CASSPGLAASEQFF. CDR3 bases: TGTGCCAGCAGCCCGGGACTAGCCGCATCGGAGCAGTTCTTC.

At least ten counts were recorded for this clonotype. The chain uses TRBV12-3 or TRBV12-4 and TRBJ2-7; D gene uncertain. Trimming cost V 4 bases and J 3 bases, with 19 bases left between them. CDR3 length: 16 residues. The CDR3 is CASSSVSSTDLYEQYF. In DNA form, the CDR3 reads TGTGCCAGCAGTTCCGTTTCATCAACGGACCTCTACGAGCAGTACTTC.

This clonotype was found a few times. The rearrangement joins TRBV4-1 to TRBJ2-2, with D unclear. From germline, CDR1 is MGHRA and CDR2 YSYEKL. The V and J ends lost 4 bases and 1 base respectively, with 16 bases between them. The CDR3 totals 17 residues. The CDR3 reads CASSRFLQVKNTGELFF. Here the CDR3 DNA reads TGCGCCAGCAGCCGGTTTTTGCAGGTGAAGAACACCGGGGAGCTGTTTTTT.

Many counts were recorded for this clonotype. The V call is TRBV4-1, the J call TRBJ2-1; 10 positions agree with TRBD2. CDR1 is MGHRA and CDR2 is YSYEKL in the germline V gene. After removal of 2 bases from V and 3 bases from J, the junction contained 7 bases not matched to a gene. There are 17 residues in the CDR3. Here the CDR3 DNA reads TGCGCCAGCAGCCAAATCGGACTAGCGGAAATCTACAATGAGCAGTTCTTC. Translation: CASSQIGLAEIYNEQFF.